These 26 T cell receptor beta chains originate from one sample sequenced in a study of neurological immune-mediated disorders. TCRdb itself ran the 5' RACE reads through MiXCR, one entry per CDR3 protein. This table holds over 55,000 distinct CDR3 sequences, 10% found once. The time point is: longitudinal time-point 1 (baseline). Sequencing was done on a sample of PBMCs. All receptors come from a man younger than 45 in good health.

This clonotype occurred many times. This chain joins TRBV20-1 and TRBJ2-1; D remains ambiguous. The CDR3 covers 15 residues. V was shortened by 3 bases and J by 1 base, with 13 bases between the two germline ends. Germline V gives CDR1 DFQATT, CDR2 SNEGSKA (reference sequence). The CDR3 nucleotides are TGCAGTGCTAGCTTCGCGTCGTTGTCCTACAATGAGCAGTTCTTC. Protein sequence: CSASFASLSYNEQFF.

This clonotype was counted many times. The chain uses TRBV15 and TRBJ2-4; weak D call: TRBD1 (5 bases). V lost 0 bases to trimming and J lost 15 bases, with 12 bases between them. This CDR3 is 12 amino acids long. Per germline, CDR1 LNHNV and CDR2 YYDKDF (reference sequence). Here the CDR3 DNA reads TGTGCCACCAGCAGAGATCAGGGCAGACCGTACTTC. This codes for CATSRDQGRPYF.

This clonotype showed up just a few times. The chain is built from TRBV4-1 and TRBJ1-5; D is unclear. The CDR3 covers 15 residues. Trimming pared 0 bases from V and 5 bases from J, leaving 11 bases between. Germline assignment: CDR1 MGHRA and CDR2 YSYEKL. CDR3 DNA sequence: TGCGCCAGCAGCCAAGATACGGTTAACTATCAGCCCCAGCATTTT. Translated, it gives CASSQDTVNYQPQHF.

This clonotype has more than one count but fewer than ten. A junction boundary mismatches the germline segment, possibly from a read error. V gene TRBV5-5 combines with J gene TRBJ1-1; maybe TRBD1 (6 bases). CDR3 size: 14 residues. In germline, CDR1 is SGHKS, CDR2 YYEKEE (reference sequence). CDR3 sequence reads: CANSLNRANTEAFF. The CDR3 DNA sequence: TGTGCCAACAGCTTAAACAGGGCGAACACTGAAGCTTTCTTT.

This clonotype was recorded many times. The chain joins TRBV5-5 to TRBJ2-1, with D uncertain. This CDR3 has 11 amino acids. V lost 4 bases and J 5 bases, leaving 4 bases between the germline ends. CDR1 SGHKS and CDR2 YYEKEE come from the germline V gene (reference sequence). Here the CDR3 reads CASSGNNEQFF. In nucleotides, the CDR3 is TGTGCCAGCAGCGGTAACAATGAGCAGTTCTTC.

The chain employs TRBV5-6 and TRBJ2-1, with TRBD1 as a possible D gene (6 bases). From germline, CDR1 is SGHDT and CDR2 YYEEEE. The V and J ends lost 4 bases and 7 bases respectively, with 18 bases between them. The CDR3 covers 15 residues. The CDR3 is CASSRRGLMSNEQFF. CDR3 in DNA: TGTGCCAGCAGCCGCAGGGGATTGATGTCAAATGAGCAGTTCTTC.

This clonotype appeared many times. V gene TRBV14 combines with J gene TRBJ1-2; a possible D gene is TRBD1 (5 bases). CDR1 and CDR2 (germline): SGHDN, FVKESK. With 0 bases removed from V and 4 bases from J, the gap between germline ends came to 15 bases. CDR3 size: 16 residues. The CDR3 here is CASSQDRTRATYGYTF. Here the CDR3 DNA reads TGTGCCAGCAGCCAAGATAGGACAAGGGCGACCTATGGCTACACCTTC.

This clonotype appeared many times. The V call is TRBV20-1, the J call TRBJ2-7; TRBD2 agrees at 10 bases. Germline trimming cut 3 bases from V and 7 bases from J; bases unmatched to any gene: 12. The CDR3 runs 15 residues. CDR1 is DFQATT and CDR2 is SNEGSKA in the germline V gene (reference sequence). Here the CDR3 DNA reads TGCAGTGCTAGCATCCCCCTAGCGGGAGTGAGGGAGCAGTACTTC. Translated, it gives CSASIPLAGVREQYF.

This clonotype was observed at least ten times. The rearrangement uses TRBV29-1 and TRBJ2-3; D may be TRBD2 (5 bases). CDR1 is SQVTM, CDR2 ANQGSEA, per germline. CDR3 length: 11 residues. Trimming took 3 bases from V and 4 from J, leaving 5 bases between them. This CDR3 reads CSVERADTQYF. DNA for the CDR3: TGCAGCGTTGAGAGGGCAGATACGCAGTATTTT.

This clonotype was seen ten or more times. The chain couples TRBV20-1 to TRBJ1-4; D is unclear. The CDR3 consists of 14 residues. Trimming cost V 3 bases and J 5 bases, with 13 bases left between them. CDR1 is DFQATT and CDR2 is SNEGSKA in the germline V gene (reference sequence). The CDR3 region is CSARGSQANEKLFF. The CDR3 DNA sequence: TGCAGTGCTAGGGGTAGCCAGGCGAATGAAAAACTGTTTTTT.

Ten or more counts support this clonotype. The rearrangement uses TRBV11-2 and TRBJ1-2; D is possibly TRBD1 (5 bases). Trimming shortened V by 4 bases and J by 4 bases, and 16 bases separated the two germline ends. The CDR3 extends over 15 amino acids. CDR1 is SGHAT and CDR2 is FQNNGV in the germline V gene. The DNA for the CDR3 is TGTGCCAGCAGCTCCATCCGGGGCACAATCTATGGCTACACCTTC. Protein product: CASSSIRGTIYGYTF.

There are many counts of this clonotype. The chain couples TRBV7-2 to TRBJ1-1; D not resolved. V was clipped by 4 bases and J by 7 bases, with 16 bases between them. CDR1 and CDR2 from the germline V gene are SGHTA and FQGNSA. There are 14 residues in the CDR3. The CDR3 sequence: CASSSTPVVDEAFF. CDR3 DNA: TGTGCCAGCAGCTCGACCCCGGTGGTTGATGAAGCTTTCTTT.

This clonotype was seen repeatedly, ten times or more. This CDR3 reads CATSDLRGANEQFF. The CDR3 DNA is TGTGCCACCAGTGATTTGCGTGGGGCTAATGAGCAGTTCTTC. The chain has TRBV24-1 and TRBJ2-1; possibly TRBD1 for D (5 bases). The ends were cut back, 0 bases at V and 7 bases at J, with 9 bases in the middle. This CDR3 is built from 14 residues. The germline V gene encodes CDR1 KGHDR and CDR2 SFDVKD.

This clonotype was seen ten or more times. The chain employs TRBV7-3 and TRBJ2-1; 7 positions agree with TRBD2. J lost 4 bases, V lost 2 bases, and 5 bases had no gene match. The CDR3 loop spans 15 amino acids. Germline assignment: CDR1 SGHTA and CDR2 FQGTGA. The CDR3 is CASSLSPSGYNEQFF. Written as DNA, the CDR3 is TGTGCCAGCAGCTTATCCCCTAGCGGATACAATGAGCAGTTCTTC.

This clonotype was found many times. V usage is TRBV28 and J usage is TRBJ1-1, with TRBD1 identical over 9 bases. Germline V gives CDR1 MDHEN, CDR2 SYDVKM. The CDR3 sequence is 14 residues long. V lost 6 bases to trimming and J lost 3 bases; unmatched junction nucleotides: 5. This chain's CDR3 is CASSWTGEDTEAFF. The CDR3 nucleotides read TGTGCCAGCAGCTGGACAGGGGAGGACACTGAAGCTTTCTTT.

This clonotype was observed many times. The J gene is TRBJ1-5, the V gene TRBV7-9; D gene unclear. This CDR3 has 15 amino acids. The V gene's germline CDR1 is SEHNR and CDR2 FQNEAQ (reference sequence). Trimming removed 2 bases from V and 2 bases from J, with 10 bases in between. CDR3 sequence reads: CASSLSVDGNQPQHF. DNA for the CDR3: TGTGCCAGCAGCTTATCGGTCGATGGCAATCAGCCCCAGCATTTT.

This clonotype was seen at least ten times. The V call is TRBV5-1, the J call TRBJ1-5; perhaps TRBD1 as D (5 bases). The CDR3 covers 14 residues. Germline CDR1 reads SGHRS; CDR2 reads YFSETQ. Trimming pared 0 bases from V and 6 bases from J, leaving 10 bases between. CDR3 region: CASSLGGGSQPQHF. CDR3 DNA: TGCGCCAGCAGCTTGGGCGGGGGGAGTCAGCCCCAGCATTTT.

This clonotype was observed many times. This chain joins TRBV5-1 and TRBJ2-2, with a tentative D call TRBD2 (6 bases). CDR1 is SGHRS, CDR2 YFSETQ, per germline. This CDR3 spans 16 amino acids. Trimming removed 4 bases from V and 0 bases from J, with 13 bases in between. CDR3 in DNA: TGCGCCAGCAGCGGCGCGGGATCTTCGAACACCGGGGAGCTGTTTTTT. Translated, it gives CASSGAGSSNTGELFF.

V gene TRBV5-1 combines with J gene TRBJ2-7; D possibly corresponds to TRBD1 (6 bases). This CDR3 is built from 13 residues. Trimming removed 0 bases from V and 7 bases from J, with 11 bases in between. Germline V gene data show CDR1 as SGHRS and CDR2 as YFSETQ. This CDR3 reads CASSLGTQGEQYF. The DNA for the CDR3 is TGCGCCAGCAGCTTGGGGACTCAGGGGGAGCAGTACTTC.

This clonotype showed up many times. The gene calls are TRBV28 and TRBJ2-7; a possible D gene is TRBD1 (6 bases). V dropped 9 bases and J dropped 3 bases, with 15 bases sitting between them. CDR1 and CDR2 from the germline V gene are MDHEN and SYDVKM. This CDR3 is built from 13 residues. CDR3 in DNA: TGTGCCAGACTTCACGGACAGTACTACGAGCAGTACTTC. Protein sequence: CARLHGQYYEQYF.

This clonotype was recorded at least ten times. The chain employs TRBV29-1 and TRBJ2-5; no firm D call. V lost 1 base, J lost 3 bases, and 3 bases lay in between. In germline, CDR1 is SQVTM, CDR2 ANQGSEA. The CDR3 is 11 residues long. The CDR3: CSVEGKETQYF. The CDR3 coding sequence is TGCAGCGTTGAAGGGAAAGAGACCCAGTACTTC.

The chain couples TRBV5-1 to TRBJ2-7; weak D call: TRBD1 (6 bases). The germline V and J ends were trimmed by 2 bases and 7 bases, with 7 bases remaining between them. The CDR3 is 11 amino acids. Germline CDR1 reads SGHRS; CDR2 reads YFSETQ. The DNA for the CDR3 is TGCGCCAGCAGCTTACAGGGAGAGCAGTACTTC. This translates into CASSLQGEQYF.

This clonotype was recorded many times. CDR3 residues: CASSPLGRRAYNEQFF. CDR3 DNA sequence: TGTGCCAGCAGCCCCCTGGGTAGGCGTGCGTACAATGAGCAGTTCTTC. This chain joins TRBV3-1 and TRBJ2-1; D is unresolved. Germline V gives CDR1 LGHDT, CDR2 YNNKEL (reference sequence). This CDR3 has 16 residues. The V end was cut by 4 bases, the J end by 4 bases, with 17 bases between.

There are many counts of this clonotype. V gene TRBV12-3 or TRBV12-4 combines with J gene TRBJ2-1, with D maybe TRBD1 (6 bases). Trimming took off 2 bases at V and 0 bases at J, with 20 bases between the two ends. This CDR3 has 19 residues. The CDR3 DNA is TGTGCCAGCAGTTTAAGGTTCCGGACAGTAGTGAGCTCCTACAATGAGCAGTTCTTC. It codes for CASSLRFRTVVSSYNEQFF.

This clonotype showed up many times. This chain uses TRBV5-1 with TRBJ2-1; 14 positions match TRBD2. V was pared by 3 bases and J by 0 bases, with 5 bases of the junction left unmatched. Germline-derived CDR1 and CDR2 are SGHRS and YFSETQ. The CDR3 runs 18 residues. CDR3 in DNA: TGCGCCAGCAGCTCATCCGGGACTAGCGGGAGCTCCTACAATGAGCAGTTCTTC. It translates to CASSSSGTSGSSYNEQFF.

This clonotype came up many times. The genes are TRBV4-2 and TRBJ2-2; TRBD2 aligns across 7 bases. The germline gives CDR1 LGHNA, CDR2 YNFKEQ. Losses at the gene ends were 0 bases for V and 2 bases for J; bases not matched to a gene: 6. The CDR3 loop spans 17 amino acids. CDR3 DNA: TGTGCCAGCAGCCAAGATTGGTCTAGCGGTAACACCGGGGAGCTGTTTTTT. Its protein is CASSQDWSSGNTGELFF.